A selection of T cell receptor beta chains follows, all from one sample in a study of T cell responses to AZD1222 COVID-19 vaccine. This table comes from immunoSEQ multiplex PCR, and its TCRdb copy is limited to in-frame clones, with some not included. The table includes about 94,000 clones, 85% to 90% detected once. Sequenced material: peripheral blood, taken on day 0 of AZD1222 vaccination. All receptors derive from an adult in good health. Each CDR3 is given with its conserved first and last residue. D genes are given only for firm matches. Clone size is shown for a subset of rows, as once, few, many or a class of expanded clone.

clone_size	d_call	v_call	j_call	cdr3_nt	cdr3_aa
.	TRBD1	TRBV7-2	TRBJ1-2	TGTGCCAGCAACGACCAGGGGGCGTTCTATGGCTACACCTTC	CASNDQGAFYGYTF
.	TRBD1	TRBV9	TRBJ1-2	TGTGCCAGCAGCCCCTCGACAGGGGTCTATGGCTACACCTTC	CASSPSTGVYGYTF
.	TRBD1	TRBV11-3	TRBJ2-2	TGTGCCAGCAGCGGGGGCCCGGGACAGGGTTACACCGGGGAGCTGTTTTTT	CASSGGPGQGYTGELFF
.	.	TRBV11-2	TRBJ2-7	TGTGCCACAAAGTGGGGGGAGTACGAGCAGTACTTC	CATKWGEYEQYF
.	TRBD1	TRBV10-3	TRBJ1-6	TGTGCCATCAGTCGCGGACAGGCCCAAAATTCACCCCTCCACTTT	CAISRGQAQNSPLHF
few	TRBD1	TRBV6-2/TRBV6-3	TRBJ1-1	TGTGCCAGCAGTGCAATCCGGGACAGTCGAATGAACACTGAAGCTTTCTTT	CASSAIRDSRMNTEAFF
.	.	TRBV2	TRBJ1-1	TGTGCCAGCAGTTCAATCGACAGGAACACTGAAGCTTTCTTT	CASSSIDRNTEAFF
once	.	TRBV2	TRBJ2-2	TGTGCGACGGGGGACGGGAACACCGGGGAGCTGTTTTTT	CATGDGNTGELFF
.	.	TRBV19	TRBJ1-2	TGTGCCAGTAATCATTATGGTCAGGCCCTAGGAAGGGGCTACACCTTC	CASNHYGQALGRGYTF
.	TRBD1	TRBV7-3	TRBJ1-3	TGTGCCAGCAGCCTGGACAGGGGGCCGGGAAACACCATATATTTT	CASSLDRGPGNTIYF
.	TRBD1	TRBV11-1	TRBJ1-2	TGTGCCAGCAGCCCCTGGACAGGGACCTATGGCTACACCTTC	CASSPWTGTYGYTF
.	.	TRBV19	TRBJ1-2	TGTGCCAGTAGTACAGGGCGCTATGGCTACACCTTC	CASSTGRYGYTF
.	.	TRBV18	TRBJ2-5	TGTGCCAGCTCACCGGAGGAAGAGACCCAGTACTTC	CASSPEEETQYF
.	TRBD1	TRBV4-3	TRBJ1-2	TGCGCCAGCAGCCAAGTGCACAGGGGGGGCAGCTATGGCTACACCTTC	CASSQVHRGGSYGYTF
once	TRBD2	TRBV3-1/TRBV3-2	TRBJ2-7	TGTGCCAGCAGCCAATTCACTAGCGGGAACTACTACGAGCAGTACTTC	CASSQFTSGNYYEQYF
.	.	TRBV7-9	TRBJ1-4	TGTGCCAGCAGCTTATATTCCCACAGTAATGAAAAACTGTTTTTT	CASSLYSHSNEKLFF
once	TRBD1	TRBV4-3	TRBJ1-2	TGCGCCAGCAGCCAAGATGAGACAGGGCTCCCCTATGGCTACACCTTC	CASSQDETGLPYGYTF
.	TRBD1	TRBV5-1	TRBJ2-7	TGCGCCAGCAGCTTGGTCCCGACAGGGGGGGCATACGAGCAGTACTTC	CASSLVPTGGAYEQYF
.	TRBD1	TRBV6-2/TRBV6-3	TRBJ1-5	TGTGCCAGCAGCCCGGGACAGGGATTCAATCAGCCCCAGCATTTT	CASSPGQGFNQPQHF
.	TRBD2	TRBV3-1/TRBV3-2	TRBJ2-1	TGTGCCAGCAGCCAAGTTAGCGGGGGGGATGAGCAGTTCTTC	CASSQVSGGDEQFF
.	.	TRBV7-8	TRBJ2-7	TGTGCCAGCAGCCCCCCAGAGGGGGGGGTTCTCGGCTCCTACGAGCAGTACTTC	CASSPPEGGVLGSYEQYF
.	TRBD2	TRBV7-3	TRBJ2-3	TGTGCCAGCAGTCCTAGCGGGGCTAGCACAGATACGCAGTATTTT	CASSPSGASTDTQYF
.	.	TRBV6-5	TRBJ1-3	TGTGCCGGCGCGGCGCAGTCTGACACCATATATTTT	CAGAAQSDTIYF
.	.	TRBV4-1	TRBJ1-5	TGCGCCAGCAGCCAAGAGGGGTTTCAGCCCCAGCATTTT	CASSQEGFQPQHF
.	.	TRBV5-6	TRBJ1-3	TGTGCCAGCGGGTCAAGGGGGGCTGGAAACACCATATATTTT	CASGSRGAGNTIYF
few	TRBD1	TRBV11-3	TRBJ1-1	TGTGCCAGCAGCTTATCGGGACAGGGGAACACTGAAGCTTTCTTT	CASSLSGQGNTEAFF
.	.	TRBV7-8	TRBJ1-4	TGTGCCAGCAGCTTATATTACAGCTCTAATGAAAAACTGTTTTTT	CASSLYYSSNEKLFF
few	TRBD1	TRBV2	TRBJ1-5	TGTGCCAGCACTCCACAGGGGTCGATCAATCAGCCCCAGCATTTT	CASTPQGSINQPQHF
.	.	TRBV6-2/TRBV6-3	TRBJ1-3	TGTGCCAGCAGTCTCTCTTACGACGGGAGAGGAAACACCATATATTTT	CASSLSYDGRGNTIYF
.	.	TRBV3-1/TRBV3-2	TRBJ1-2	TGTGCCAGCAGCCAAGAGGGGGGAATACACGGCTACACCTTC	CASSQEGGIHGYTF
.	.	TRBV6-8	TRBJ1-5	TGTGCCAGCAGTTCCCCCCCGTGGCTTTATAGCAATCAGCCCCAGCATTTT	CASSSPPWLYSNQPQHF
.	.	TRBV7-3	TRBJ2-1	TGTGCCAGCAGCTTAACGGGGGGATCCTACAATGAGCAGTTCTTC	CASSLTGGSYNEQFF
.	.	TRBV5-6	TRBJ1-5	TGTGCCAGCAGCTTTCGGCAGGCCCTCGGTCAGCCCCAGCATTTT	CASSFRQALGQPQHF